This TCR beta chain was recovered during a study of T cell responses to AZD1222 COVID-19 vaccine. Study-wide points: Most donors were white British, females outnumbered males, and clonal diversity was possibly underestimated.

V was pared by 3 bases and J by 6 bases, with 12 bases between. This CDR3 has 12 residues. Looked up from germline, CDR1 is SQVTM and CDR2 is ANQGSEA. Some clones are missing from TCRdb's copy, which holds only in-frame ones; the method was immunoSEQ multiplex PCR. Seen here are roughly 93,000 clones, roughly nine tenths observed once, and the top ten hold approximately 1.5%. As to this clone: Its cognate antigen is unknown.

This receptor was obtained from an adult in good health. The chain recombines TRBV29-1 with TRBJ2-7, with D uncertain. The specimen comprised peripheral blood, sampled on day 0 of AZD1222 vaccination. Here the CDR3 DNA reads TGCAGCGTTGACACAAGGCATTCCGAGCAGTACTTC. It is translated as CSVDTRHSEQYF.